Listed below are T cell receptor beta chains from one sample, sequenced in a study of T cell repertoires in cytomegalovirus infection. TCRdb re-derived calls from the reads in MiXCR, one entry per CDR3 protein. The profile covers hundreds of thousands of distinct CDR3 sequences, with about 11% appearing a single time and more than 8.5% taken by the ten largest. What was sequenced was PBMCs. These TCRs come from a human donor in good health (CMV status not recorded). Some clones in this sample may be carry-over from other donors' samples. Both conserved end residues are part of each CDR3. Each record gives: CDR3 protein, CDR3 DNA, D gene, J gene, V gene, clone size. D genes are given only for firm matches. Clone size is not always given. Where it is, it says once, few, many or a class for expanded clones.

cdr3_aa: CASSLVGGAKETQYF
cdr3_nt: TGTGCCAGCAGCTTAGTAGGGGGCGCAAAAGAGACCCAGTACTTC
d_call: TRBD1
j_call: TRBJ2-5
v_call: TRBV7-3
clone_size: many

cdr3_aa: CASSLGGVGLYSYEQYF
cdr3_nt: TGTGCCAGCAGCTTAGGCGGCGTAGGGTTATATTCTTACGAGCAGTACTTC
d_call: NA
j_call: TRBJ2-7
v_call: TRBV11-2
clone_size: many

cdr3_aa: CSARPAYGAGDGYTF
cdr3_nt: TGCAGTGCTAGGCCTGCATATGGGGCGGGCGATGGCTACACCTTC
d_call: NA
j_call: TRBJ1-2
v_call: TRBV20-1
clone_size: NA

cdr3_aa: CASSLTQGRQETQYF
cdr3_nt: TGCGCCAGCAGCTTGACCCAGGGGCGCCAAGAGACCCAGTACTTC
d_call: NA
j_call: TRBJ2-5
v_call: TRBV5-1
clone_size: NA

cdr3_aa: CASSSWTGYEQYF
cdr3_nt: TGCGCCAGCAGCTCCTGGACAGGCTACGAGCAGTACTTC
d_call: TRBD1
j_call: TRBJ2-7
v_call: TRBV5-1
clone_size: NA

cdr3_aa: CASSIMDSNQPQHF
cdr3_nt: TGTGCCAGTAGTATAATGGATAGCAATCAGCCCCAGCATTTT
d_call: NA
j_call: TRBJ1-5
v_call: TRBV19
clone_size: NA

cdr3_aa: CASSDGLTNEQFF
cdr3_nt: TGTGCCAGCAGCGACGGACTTACCAATGAGCAGTTCTTC
d_call: NA
j_call: TRBJ2-1
v_call: TRBV2
clone_size: few

cdr3_aa: CASSLGTPTGELFF
cdr3_nt: TGTGCCAGCAGCTTAGGGACTCCCACCGGGGAGCTGTTTTTT
d_call: NA
j_call: TRBJ2-2
v_call: TRBV5-6
clone_size: few

cdr3_aa: CASSRAGQGVGGYTF
cdr3_nt: TGTGCCAGCAGTCGAGCCGGACAGGGGGTGGGTGGCTACACCTTC
d_call: TRBD1
j_call: TRBJ1-2
v_call: TRBV27
clone_size: many

cdr3_aa: CASSLTSYEQYF
cdr3_nt: TGTGCCAGCAGCTTAACCAGCTACGAGCAGTACTTC
d_call: NA
j_call: TRBJ2-7
v_call: TRBV7-8
clone_size: many

cdr3_aa: CASSYSTGSTYEQYF
cdr3_nt: TGCGCCAGCAGCTACTCTACAGGGTCCACCTACGAGCAGTACTTC
d_call: NA
j_call: TRBJ2-7
v_call: TRBV5-1
clone_size: few

cdr3_aa: CASRRRQRQSNQPQHF
cdr3_nt: TGTGCCAGCAGACGTAGACAGAGACAAAGCAATCAGCCCCAGCATTTT
d_call: NA
j_call: TRBJ1-5
v_call: TRBV28
clone_size: many

cdr3_aa: CSASSSSYEQFF
cdr3_nt: TGCAGTGCTAGCTCTTCTAGCTACGAGCAGTTCTTC
d_call: NA
j_call: TRBJ2-1
v_call: TRBV20-1
clone_size: many

cdr3_aa: CASSFRGYEQYF
cdr3_nt: TGTGCCAGCAGCTTCCGGGGATACGAGCAGTACTTC
d_call: NA
j_call: TRBJ2-7
v_call: TRBV7-6
clone_size: many

cdr3_aa: CASSWGTGGEAFF
cdr3_nt: TGTGCCAGCAGCTGGGGGACAGGGGGCGAAGCTTTCTTT
d_call: TRBD1
j_call: TRBJ1-1
v_call: TRBV7-8
clone_size: many

cdr3_aa: CASSQDPDSRNEQFF
cdr3_nt: TGCGCCAGCAGCCAAGACCCCGACTCCCGCAATGAGCAGTTCTTC
d_call: NA
j_call: TRBJ2-1
v_call: TRBV4-1
clone_size: many

cdr3_aa: CASSLSPALGRGKETQYF
cdr3_nt: TGTGCCAGCAGCTTATCCCCGGCCCTCGGAAGGGGGAAAGAGACCCAGTACTTC
d_call: NA
j_call: TRBJ2-5
v_call: TRBV7-8
clone_size: many

cdr3_aa: CASSPNWGSYEQYF
cdr3_nt: TGTGCCAGCAGCCCTAATTGGGGCTCCTACGAGCAGTACTTC
d_call: NA
j_call: TRBJ2-7
v_call: TRBV7-2
clone_size: many

cdr3_aa: CASSYSGSNQPQHF
cdr3_nt: TGTGCCAGCAGTTACTCAGGGAGCAATCAGCCCCAGCATTTT
d_call: NA
j_call: TRBJ1-5
v_call: TRBV6-5
clone_size: many

cdr3_aa: CASSFWPRRVAKSSYEQYF
cdr3_nt: TGTGCCAGCAGTTTTTGGCCCCGGCGGGTTGCGAAGAGCTCCTACGAGCAGTACTTC
d_call: NA
j_call: TRBJ2-7
v_call: TRBV28
clone_size: many

cdr3_aa: CAWAGGGRTEAFF
cdr3_nt: TGTGCCTGGGCCGGGGGAGGGAGGACTGAAGCTTTCTTT
d_call: NA
j_call: TRBJ1-1
v_call: TRBV30
clone_size: few

cdr3_aa: CASSIDLYGIRPSEQFF
cdr3_nt: TGTGCCAGTAGTATAGATCTTTATGGAATTCGACCTAGTGAGCAGTTCTTC
d_call: NA
j_call: TRBJ2-1
v_call: TRBV19
clone_size: NA

cdr3_aa: CASTVREWDSNQPQHF
cdr3_nt: TGTGCCAGTACCGTCCGGGAATGGGATAGCAATCAGCCCCAGCATTTT
d_call: NA
j_call: TRBJ1-5
v_call: TRBV19
clone_size: many

cdr3_aa: CASSLWENSPLHF
cdr3_nt: TGTGCCAGCAGCTTATGGGAGAATTCACCCCTCCACTTT
d_call: NA
j_call: TRBJ1-6
v_call: TRBV7-2
clone_size: many

cdr3_aa: CASSPPYTEAFF
cdr3_nt: TGTGCCAGCAGCCCTCCCTACACTGAAGCTTTCTTT
d_call: NA
j_call: TRBJ1-1
v_call: TRBV11-2
clone_size: few

cdr3_aa: CASSLRGQVYEQYF
cdr3_nt: TGTGCCAGCAGTTTACGCGGACAAGTCTACGAGCAGTACTTC
d_call: NA
j_call: TRBJ2-7
v_call: TRBV27
clone_size: many

cdr3_aa: CSARDGEPELFF
cdr3_nt: TGCAGTGCTAGAGATGGAGAACCGGAGCTGTTCTTC
d_call: NA
j_call: TRBJ2-1
v_call: TRBV20-1
clone_size: NA

cdr3_aa: CASSTLRGREGPTNTGELFF
cdr3_nt: TGTGCCAGCAGTACCCTTCGGGGGCGGGAGGGTCCTACGAACACCGGGGAGCTGTTTTTT
d_call: TRBD2
j_call: TRBJ2-2
v_call: TRBV28
clone_size: many

cdr3_aa: CSVVLPGGGQSTYEQYF
cdr3_nt: TGCAGCGTTGTTCTCCCCGGGGGGGGACAGTCAACCTACGAGCAGTACTTC
d_call: NA
j_call: TRBJ2-7
v_call: TRBV29-1
clone_size: many

cdr3_aa: CASSSGQGVGTGELFF
cdr3_nt: TGTGCCAGCAGTTCGGGACAGGGGGTAGGAACCGGGGAGCTGTTTTTT
d_call: TRBD1
j_call: TRBJ2-2
v_call: TRBV28
clone_size: many

cdr3_aa: CASTTWGSPNQPQHF
cdr3_nt: TGTGCCAGCACCACCTGGGGCAGCCCCAATCAGCCCCAGCATTTT
d_call: NA
j_call: TRBJ1-5
v_call: TRBV5-6
clone_size: many

cdr3_aa: CASSDLGRNQPQHF
cdr3_nt: TGTGCCAGTAGCGACCTGGGGAGAAATCAGCCCCAGCATTTT
d_call: NA
j_call: TRBJ1-5
v_call: TRBV19
clone_size: many

cdr3_aa: CASSERRGQGVSPLHF
cdr3_nt: TGTGCCAGCAGTGAACGAAGGGGACAGGGGGTTTCACCCCTCCACTTT
d_call: TRBD1
j_call: TRBJ1-6
v_call: TRBV6-5
clone_size: many

cdr3_aa: CASRRGGALCEQYF
cdr3_nt: TGTGCCAGCAGACGAGGTGGGGCACTATGTGAGCAGTACTTC
d_call: NA
j_call: TRBJ2-7
v_call: TRBV7-3
clone_size: many

cdr3_aa: CATPPWREDVSTDTQYF
cdr3_nt: TGTGCCACCCCCCCCTGGCGGGAGGACGTTAGCACAGATACGCAGTATTTT
d_call: TRBD2
j_call: TRBJ2-3
v_call: TRBV7-9
clone_size: many

cdr3_aa: CSAKDVSSYEQYF
cdr3_nt: TGCAGTGCTAAAGACGTGAGCTCCTACGAGCAGTACTTC
d_call: NA
j_call: TRBJ2-7
v_call: TRBV20-1
clone_size: NA

cdr3_aa: CASSHTSYNEQFF
cdr3_nt: TGCGCCAGCAGCCACACCTCCTACAATGAGCAGTTCTTC
d_call: NA
j_call: TRBJ2-1
v_call: TRBV4-1
clone_size: many

cdr3_aa: CASSVGAGDFNEQYF
cdr3_nt: TGTGCCAGCAGCGTAGGGGCGGGAGATTTCAACGAGCAGTACTTC
d_call: TRBD2
j_call: TRBJ2-7
v_call: TRBV9
clone_size: NA

cdr3_aa: CASSSLGRQGEVEAFF
cdr3_nt: TGTGCCAGCAGCTCCCTGGGACGACAGGGGGAGGTTGAAGCTTTCTTT
d_call: TRBD1
j_call: TRBJ1-1
v_call: TRBV7-6
clone_size: many

cdr3_aa: CASLAGGPYNEQFF
cdr3_nt: TGTGCCAGCCTGGCGGGAGGCCCCTACAATGAGCAGTTCTTC
d_call: TRBD2
j_call: TRBJ2-1
v_call: TRBV12-3/TRBV12-4
clone_size: many

cdr3_aa: CASSDLQGNTEAFF
cdr3_nt: TGTGCCAGCAGCGATCTTCAGGGAAACACTGAAGCTTTCTTT
d_call: NA
j_call: TRBJ1-1
v_call: TRBV3-1
clone_size: NA

cdr3_aa: CSARDPGTSVAQFF
cdr3_nt: TGCAGTGCTAGAGACCCTGGGACTAGCGTCGCGCAGTTCTTC
d_call: TRBD2
j_call: TRBJ2-1
v_call: TRBV20-1
clone_size: NA

cdr3_aa: CSARDGTVNTGELFF
cdr3_nt: TGCAGTGCTAGAGACGGGACTGTTAACACCGGGGAGCTGTTTTTT
d_call: NA
j_call: TRBJ2-2
v_call: TRBV20-1
clone_size: NA

cdr3_aa: CASIAGNTIYF
cdr3_nt: TGTGCCAGTATTGCTGGAAACACCATATATTTT
d_call: NA
j_call: TRBJ1-3
v_call: TRBV19
clone_size: many

cdr3_aa: CATSRDVQPTGELFF
cdr3_nt: TGTGCCACCAGCAGAGATGTGCAACCGACCGGGGAGCTGTTTTTT
d_call: NA
j_call: TRBJ2-2
v_call: TRBV15
clone_size: few

cdr3_aa: CASSSDRERYTF
cdr3_nt: TGTGCCAGCAGCTCTGACAGGGAACGCTACACCTTC
d_call: TRBD1
j_call: TRBJ1-2
v_call: TRBV7-9
clone_size: many

cdr3_aa: CASSRLNEPNVLTF
cdr3_nt: TGTGCCAGCAGCAGACTCAACGAACCCAACGTCCTGACTTTC
d_call: NA
j_call: TRBJ2-6
v_call: TRBV9
clone_size: NA

cdr3_aa: CASSLEVRQGGEQFF
cdr3_nt: TGTGCCAGCAGCTTAGAAGTCCGACAGGGGGGTGAGCAGTTCTTC
d_call: TRBD1
j_call: TRBJ2-1
v_call: TRBV7-8
clone_size: many

cdr3_aa: CASSLGTGRHIQYF
cdr3_nt: TGTGCCAGCAGTTTAGGGACAGGGCGCCACATTCAGTACTTC
d_call: TRBD1
j_call: TRBJ2-4
v_call: TRBV27
clone_size: few

cdr3_aa: CASSSTGDNEQFF
cdr3_nt: TGTGCCAGCAGTTCGACAGGGGATAATGAGCAGTTCTTC
d_call: TRBD1
j_call: TRBJ2-1
v_call: TRBV12-3/TRBV12-4
clone_size: many